Following are 17 T cell receptor beta chains from one sample sequenced in a study of liver allograft versus peripheral blood T cells. Study at large: A comparison was made between T cell receptor repertoires in transplanted livers and those in recipients' peripheral blood.

In TCRdb, the reads were re-called with MiXCR into one record per CDR3 protein. The sample records around 15,000 distinct CDR3 sequences, around a fifth being singletons. The receptors were gathered from a human patient who had a liver transplant. Some T cells may possibly be graft donor cells.

The V and J genes are TRBV18 and TRBJ1-3; no firm D call. V was cut by 0 bases and J by 0 bases, with 9 bases left in between. Germline CDR1 reads KGHSH; CDR2 reads LQKENI. This CDR3 comprises 16 residues. CDR3: CASSPPWPGSGNTIYF. CDR3 nucleotides: TGTGCCAGCTCACCACCGTGGCCAGGCTCTGGAAACACCATATATTTT.

This clonotype was observed a few times. V usage is TRBV30 and J usage is TRBJ2-5, with 7 bases aligning to TRBD1. In germline, CDR1 is GTSNPN, CDR2 SVGIG (reference sequence). This CDR3 is 14 amino acids long. J was trimmed by 6 bases and V by 4 bases; bases with no gene match: 11. The CDR3 bases are TGTGCCTGGAATAAGGGGGCTGTAACGAAGACCCAGTACTTC. This translates into CAWNKGAVTKTQYF.

This clonotype has only a few counts. The J gene is TRBJ2-7, the V gene TRBV7-2; weak D call: TRBD2 (6 bases). The CDR3 is 14 residues long. V was shortened by 1 base and J by 1 base, with 8 bases between the two germline ends. Germline V gene sequence: CDR1 SGHTA, CDR2 FQGNSA. The CDR3 here is CASSLVGGSYEQYF. DNA for the CDR3: TGTGCCAGCAGCTTAGTCGGGGGATCCTACGAGCAGTACTTC.

The chain is built from TRBV7-3 and TRBJ2-2; D may be TRBD2 (6 bases). Germline assignment: CDR1 SGHTA and CDR2 FQGTGA. CDR3 size: 20 residues. V lost 5 bases and J 1 base, leaving 26 bases between the germline ends. CDR3 in amino acids: CASSPRGWGGNRMNTGELFF. The CDR3 DNA reads TGTGCCAGCAGCCCACGGGGGTGGGGTGGCAATCGAATGAACACCGGGGAGCTGTTTTTT. The full variable domain, completed using reference TRBV7-3 and TRBJ2-2, is GAGVSQTPSNKVTEKGKYVELRCDPISGHTALYWYRQSLGQGPEFLIYFQGTGAADDSGLPNDRFFAVRPEGSVSTLKIQRTERGDSAVYLCASSPRGWGGNRMNTGELFFGEGSRLTVL.

The sample holds a few counts of this clonotype. The rearrangement uses TRBV27 and TRBJ1-3; the D gene is possibly TRBD1 (6 bases). Germline V gives CDR1 MNHEY, CDR2 SMNVEV (reference sequence). The V end was cut by 2 bases, the J end by 2 bases, with 13 bases between. This CDR3 spans 16 amino acids. As DNA, the CDR3 is TGTGCCAGCAGTTTAACGCAGGGGTTAGCTGGAAACACCATATATTTT. Translation gives CASSLTQGLAGNTIYF.

The V gene is TRBV6-1, the J gene TRBJ2-3, with D possibly being TRBD1 or TRBD2 (6 bases each). The CDR3 totals 17 residues. V was cut by 6 bases and J by 1 base, with 20 bases left in between. The V gene's germline CDR1 is MNHNS and CDR2 SASEGT. The CDR3 bases are TGTGCCAGCAGAAACGCGGGACATCCAGGGGGCACAGATACGCAGTATTTT. This translates into CASRNAGHPGGTDTQYF.

This clonotype was counted at least ten times. The rearrangement links TRBV6-1 to TRBJ2-5; 7 nucleotides match TRBD1. Unmatched junction bases numbered 5, after V lost 11 bases and J lost 2 bases. Looked up from germline, CDR1 is MNHNS and CDR2 is SASEGT. The CDR3 runs 12 residues. DNA of the CDR3: TGTGCCGTTCTCAGGGGGCAAGAGACCCAGTACTTC. Translation gives CAVLRGQETQYF.

The chain employs TRBV20-1 and TRBJ1-4, with D uncertain. Trimming pared 4 bases from V and 8 bases from J, leaving 11 bases between. From germline, CDR1 is DFQATT and CDR2 SNEGSKA (reference sequence). The CDR3 runs to 12 residues. CDR3: CSAIPLREKLFF. In DNA, the CDR3 is TGCAGTGCTATCCCACTAAGGGAAAAACTGTTTTTT.

This clonotype was counted ten times or more. This chain joins TRBV18 and TRBJ1-4, with a tentative D call TRBD1 (5 bases). This CDR3 contains 15 residues. Looked up from germline, CDR1 is KGHSH and CDR2 is LQKENI. Trimming pared 3 bases from V and 7 bases from J, leaving 15 bases between. CDR3 nucleotides: TGTGCCAGCTCACCCCCGAGGGGCCTAGGTGAAAAACTGTTTTTT. Translated, it gives CASSPPRGLGEKLFF.

This clonotype was seen a few times. The chain couples TRBV6-1 to TRBJ2-1, with D tentatively TRBD1 (5 bases). The V end lost 5 bases, the J end lost 9 bases, and 17 bases lay between the germline ends. CDR1 MNHNS and CDR2 SASEGT come from the germline V gene. This CDR3 contains 14 residues. This CDR3 is CASSQTTVSLEQFF. The CDR3 DNA reads TGTGCCAGCAGTCAAACGACAGTAAGTCTTGAGCAGTTCTTC.

This clonotype was recorded at least ten times. The chain uses TRBV5-4 and TRBJ1-6, with TRBD1 identical over 7 bases. V shed 3 bases and J 3 bases; nucleotides not matched to a gene: 6. CDR1 is SGHNT, CDR2 YYREEE, per germline (reference sequence). The CDR3 totals 16 residues. CDR3 DNA sequence: TGTGCCAGCAGCTCCCGCCGGGACAGCTATAATTCACCCCTCCACTTT. As protein: CASSSRRDSYNSPLHF.

The chain is built from TRBV12-3 or TRBV12-4 and TRBJ1-1, with 8 bases that match TRBD1. This CDR3 has 13 amino acids. V was pared by 0 bases and J by 6 bases, with 0 bases of the junction left unmatched. CDR3 in amino acids: CASSLAGQAEAFF. As DNA, the CDR3 is TGTGCCAGCAGTTTAGCGGGACAGGCTGAAGCTTTCTTT.

This clonotype was observed a few times. The chain links TRBV28 to TRBJ1-2, with a tentative D call TRBD1 (5 bases). V lost 6 bases, J lost 2 bases, and 16 bases lay in between. Germline CDR1 is MDHEN and CDR2 is SYDVKM. This CDR3 has 15 residues. CDR3 nucleotide sequence: TGTGCCAGCAGCCCTCTGCGGGCAGGGAACTATGGCTACACCTTC. This codes for CASSPLRAGNYGYTF.

This clonotype occurred a few times. The chain has TRBV12-3 or TRBV12-4 and TRBJ2-1; D unclear. The ends were cut back, 1 base at V and 8 bases at J, with 12 bases in the middle. CDR3 size: 14 residues. CDR3: CASSLGTAWDEQFF. The CDR3 region has the DNA TGTGCCAGCAGTTTAGGTACTGCATGGGATGAGCAGTTCTTC.

The chain uses TRBV24-1 and TRBJ2-5; TRBD2 aligns across 11 bases. The CDR3 consists of 15 residues. Trimming at V came to 5 bases and at J to 5 bases, leaving 6 bases not matched to a gene. Germline CDR1 is KGHDR and CDR2 is SFDVKD. The CDR3 coding sequence is TGTGCCACCAGTGCCCCGACTAGCGGGACGGAGACCCAGTACTTC. It yields the protein CATSAPTSGTETQYF.

CDR3 bases: TGTGCCAGCAGCCCCGGACAGGGCCTCTATAATTCACCCCTCCACTTT. Amino acid sequence: CASSPGQGLYNSPLHF. V usage is TRBV12-3 or TRBV12-4 and J usage is TRBJ1-6; 8 bases are a match to TRBD1. V was pared by 6 bases and J by 3 bases, with 7 bases of the junction left unmatched. The CDR3 runs 16 residues.

In this sample, this clonotype turned up a few times. The V call is TRBV28, the J call TRBJ2-1, with 7 positions matching TRBD1. With V trimmed by 7 bases and J by 6 bases, 12 bases remained unmatched. The CDR3 is 15 amino acids. In germline, CDR1 is MDHEN, CDR2 SYDVKM. The CDR3 DNA reads TGTGCCAGCACCTTTACAGGGGTGTCGGTCAATGAGCAGTTCTTC. It codes for CASTFTGVSVNEQFF. Complete variable domain (other parts from reference TRBV28 and TRBJ2-1): DVKVTQSSRYLVKRTGEKVFLECVQDMDHENMFWYRQDPGLGLRLIYFSYDVKMKEKGDIPEGYSVSREKKERFSLILESASTNQTSMYLCASTFTGVSVNEQFFGPGTRLTVL.